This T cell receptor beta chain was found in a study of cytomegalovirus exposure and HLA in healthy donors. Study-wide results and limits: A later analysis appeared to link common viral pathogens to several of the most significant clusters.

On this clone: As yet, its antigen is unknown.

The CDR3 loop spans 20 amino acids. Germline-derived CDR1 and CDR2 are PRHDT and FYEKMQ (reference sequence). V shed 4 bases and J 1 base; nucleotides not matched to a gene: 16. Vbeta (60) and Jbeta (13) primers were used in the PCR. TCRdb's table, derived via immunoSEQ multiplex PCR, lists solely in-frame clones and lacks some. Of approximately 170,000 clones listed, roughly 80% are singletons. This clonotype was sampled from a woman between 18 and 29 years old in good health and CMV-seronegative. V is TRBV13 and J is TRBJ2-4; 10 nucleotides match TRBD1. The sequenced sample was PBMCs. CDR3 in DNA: TGTGCCAGCAGCTCCCGACAGGGGGCGAATATAATGCTGGCCAAAAACATTCAGTACTTC. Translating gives CASSSRQGANIMLAKNIQYF.